This TCR beta chain was obtained from a study of blood T cell repertoires in COVID-19. Study-level background: Spain, Italy and the United States supplied samples that represented acute and convalescent COVID-19.

TCRdb's table, derived via immunoSEQ multiplex PCR, lists solely in-frame clones and lacks some. The data hold around 250,000 clones, with approximately 82% observed a single time. Per germline, CDR1 LNHDA and CDR2 SQIVND (reference sequence). The V end lost 5 bases, the J end lost 4 bases, and 11 bases lay between the germline ends. The CDR3 is 13 residues long. The sequence came from a man younger than 40 who had recovered from COVID-19. This chain links TRBV19 with TRBJ1-1; TRBD1 might be the D (6 bases). Sequencing was done on a sample of peripheral blood. This CDR3 is CASSAQGGTEAFF. Written as DNA, the CDR3 is TGTGCCAGTAGTGCACAGGGTGGCACTGAAGCTTTCTTT.